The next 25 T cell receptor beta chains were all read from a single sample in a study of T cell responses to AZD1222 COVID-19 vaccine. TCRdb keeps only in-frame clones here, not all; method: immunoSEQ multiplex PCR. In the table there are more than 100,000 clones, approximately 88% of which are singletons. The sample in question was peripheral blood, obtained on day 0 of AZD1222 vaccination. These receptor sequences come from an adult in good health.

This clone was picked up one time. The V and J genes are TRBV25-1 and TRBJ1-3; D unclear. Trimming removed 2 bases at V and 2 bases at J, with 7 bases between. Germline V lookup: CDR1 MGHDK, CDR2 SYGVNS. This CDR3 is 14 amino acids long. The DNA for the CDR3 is TGTGCCAGCAGTGAACAGGCGCCTGGAAACACCATATATTTT. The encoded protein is CASSEQAPGNTIYF.

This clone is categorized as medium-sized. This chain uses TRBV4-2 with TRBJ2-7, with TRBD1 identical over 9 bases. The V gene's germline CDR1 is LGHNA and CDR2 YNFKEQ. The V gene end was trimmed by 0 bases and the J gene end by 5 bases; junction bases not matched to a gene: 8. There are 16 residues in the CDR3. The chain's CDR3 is CASSQEEGQGSHEQYF. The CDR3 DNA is TGTGCCAGCAGCCAAGAGGAGGGACAGGGTTCGCACGAGCAGTACTTC.

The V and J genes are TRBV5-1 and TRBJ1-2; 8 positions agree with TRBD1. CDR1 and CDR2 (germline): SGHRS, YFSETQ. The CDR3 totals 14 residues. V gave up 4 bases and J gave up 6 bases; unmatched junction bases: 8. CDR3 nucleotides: TGCGCCAGCAGCCGCGGGACAGGAGGAGATGGCTACACCTTC. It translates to CASSRGTGGDGYTF.

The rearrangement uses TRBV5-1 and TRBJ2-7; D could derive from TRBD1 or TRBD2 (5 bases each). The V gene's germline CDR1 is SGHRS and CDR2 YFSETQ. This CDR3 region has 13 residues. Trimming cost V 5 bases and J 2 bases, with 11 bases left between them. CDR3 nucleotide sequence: TGCGCCAGCAGTTGGGACCATGCCTACGAGCAGTACTTC. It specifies CASSWDHAYEQYF.

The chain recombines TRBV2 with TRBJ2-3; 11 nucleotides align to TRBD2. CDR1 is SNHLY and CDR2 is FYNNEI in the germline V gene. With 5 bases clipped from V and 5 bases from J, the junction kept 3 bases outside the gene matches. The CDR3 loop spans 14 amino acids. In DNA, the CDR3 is TGTGCCAGCAGTCCTAGCGGGGGGATAGATACGCAGTATTTT. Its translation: CASSPSGGIDTQYF. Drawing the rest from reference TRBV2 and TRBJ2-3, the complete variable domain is EPEVTQTPSHQVTQMGQEVILRCVPISNHLYFYWYRQILGQKVEFLVSFYNNEISEKSEIFDDQFSVERPDGSNFTLKIRSTKLEDSAMYFCASSPSGGIDTQYFGPGTRLTVL.

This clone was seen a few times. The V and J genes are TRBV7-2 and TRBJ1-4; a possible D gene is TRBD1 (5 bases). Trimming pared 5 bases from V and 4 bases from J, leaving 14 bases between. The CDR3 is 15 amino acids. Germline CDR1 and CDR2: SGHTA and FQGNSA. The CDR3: CASSPVLGVNEKLFF. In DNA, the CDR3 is TGTGCCAGCAGCCCGGTTTTGGGGGTTAATGAAAAACTGTTTTTT.

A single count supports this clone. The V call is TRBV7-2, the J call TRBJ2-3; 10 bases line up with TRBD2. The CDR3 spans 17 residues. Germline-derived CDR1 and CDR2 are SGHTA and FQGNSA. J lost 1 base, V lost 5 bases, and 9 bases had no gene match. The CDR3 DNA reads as TGTGCCAGCAGCCCCCAGGTTACTAGCGGGGGCACAGATACGCAGTATTTT. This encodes CASSPQVTSGGTDTQYF.

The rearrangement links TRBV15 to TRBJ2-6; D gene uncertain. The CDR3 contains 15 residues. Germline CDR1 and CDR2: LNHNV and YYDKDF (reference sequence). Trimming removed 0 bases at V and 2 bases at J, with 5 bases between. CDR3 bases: TGTGCCACCAGCAGAGATGGCGCTGGGGCCAACGTCCTGACTTTC. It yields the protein CATSRDGAGANVLTF.

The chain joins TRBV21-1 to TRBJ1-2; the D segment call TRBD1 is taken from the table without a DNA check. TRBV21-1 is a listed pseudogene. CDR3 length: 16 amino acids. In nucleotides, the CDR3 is TGTGCCAGCAGCAAATCGGGCAGGGGCGCGATTGGGGGCTACACCTTC. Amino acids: CASSKSGRGAIGGYTF.

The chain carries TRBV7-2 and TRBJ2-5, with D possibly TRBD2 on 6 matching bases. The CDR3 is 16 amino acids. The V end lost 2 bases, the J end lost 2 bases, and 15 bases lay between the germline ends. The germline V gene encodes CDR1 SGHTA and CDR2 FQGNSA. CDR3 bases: TGTGCCAGCAGCTTACTGGGGGGTAATACGCAAGAGACCCAGTACTTC. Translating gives CASSLLGGNTQETQYF.

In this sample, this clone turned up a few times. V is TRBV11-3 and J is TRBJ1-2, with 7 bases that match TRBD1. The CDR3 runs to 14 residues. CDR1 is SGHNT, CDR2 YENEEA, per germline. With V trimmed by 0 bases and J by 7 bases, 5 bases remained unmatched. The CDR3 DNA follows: TGTGCCAGCAGCTTAGATCAAGGGGGCTCTGGCTACACCTTC. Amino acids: CASSLDQGGSGYTF.

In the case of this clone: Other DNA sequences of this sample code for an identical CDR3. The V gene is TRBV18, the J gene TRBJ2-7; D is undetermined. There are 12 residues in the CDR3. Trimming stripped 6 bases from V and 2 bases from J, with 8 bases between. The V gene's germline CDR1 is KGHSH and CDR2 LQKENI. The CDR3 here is CASSPGPYEQYF. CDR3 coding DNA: TGTGCCAGCTCGCCGGGTCCCTACGAGCAGTACTTC.

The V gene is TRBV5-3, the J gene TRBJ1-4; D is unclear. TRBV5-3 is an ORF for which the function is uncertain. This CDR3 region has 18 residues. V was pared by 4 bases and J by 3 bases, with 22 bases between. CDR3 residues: CARSGQDGGGMANEKLFF. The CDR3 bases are TGTGCCAGAAGCGGCCAGGACGGTGGAGGTATGGCTAATGAAAAACTGTTTTTT.

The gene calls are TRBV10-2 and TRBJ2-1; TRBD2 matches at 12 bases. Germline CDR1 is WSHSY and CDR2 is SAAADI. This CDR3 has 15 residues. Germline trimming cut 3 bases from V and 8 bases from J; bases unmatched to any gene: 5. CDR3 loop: CASSDPSGGAYEQFF. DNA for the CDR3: TGCGCCAGCAGTGACCCTAGCGGGGGGGCCTATGAGCAGTTCTTC.

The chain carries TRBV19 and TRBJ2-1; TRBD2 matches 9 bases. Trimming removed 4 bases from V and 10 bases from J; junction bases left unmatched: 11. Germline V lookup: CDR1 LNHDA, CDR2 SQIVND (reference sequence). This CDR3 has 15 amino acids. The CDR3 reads CASSKRGAGTDEQFF. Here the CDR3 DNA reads TGTGCCAGTAGTAAGCGGGGGGCGGGGACCGACGAGCAGTTCTTC. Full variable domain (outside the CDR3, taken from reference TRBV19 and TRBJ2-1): DGGITQSPKYLFRKEGQNVTLSCEQNLNHDAMYWYRQDPGQGLRLIYYSQIVNDFQKGDIAEGYSVSREKKESFPLTVTSAQKNPTAFYLCASSKRGAGTDEQFFGPGTRLTVL.

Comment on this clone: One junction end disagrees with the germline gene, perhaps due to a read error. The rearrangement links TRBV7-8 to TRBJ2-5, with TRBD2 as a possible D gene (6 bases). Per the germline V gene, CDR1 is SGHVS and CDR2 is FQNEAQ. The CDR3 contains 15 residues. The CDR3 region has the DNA TGCCCCCCCCGCCCTCAGTGGGACTCTCGGGAGACCCAGTACTTC. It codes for CPPRPQWDSRETQYF.

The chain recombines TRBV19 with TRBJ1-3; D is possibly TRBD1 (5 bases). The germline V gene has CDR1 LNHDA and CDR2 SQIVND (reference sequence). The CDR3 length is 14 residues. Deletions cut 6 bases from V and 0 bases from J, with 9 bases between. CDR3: CASRDTSSGNTIYF. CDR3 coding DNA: TGTGCCAGTAGGGACACCTCCTCTGGAAACACCATATATTTT.

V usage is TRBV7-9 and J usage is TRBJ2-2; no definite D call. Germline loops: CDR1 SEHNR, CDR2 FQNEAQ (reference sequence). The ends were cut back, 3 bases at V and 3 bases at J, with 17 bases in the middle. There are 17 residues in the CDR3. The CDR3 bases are TGTGCCAGCAGCTTGGGTCCCGGAGACACACACACCGGGGAGCTGTTTTTT. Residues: CASSLGPGDTHTGELFF.

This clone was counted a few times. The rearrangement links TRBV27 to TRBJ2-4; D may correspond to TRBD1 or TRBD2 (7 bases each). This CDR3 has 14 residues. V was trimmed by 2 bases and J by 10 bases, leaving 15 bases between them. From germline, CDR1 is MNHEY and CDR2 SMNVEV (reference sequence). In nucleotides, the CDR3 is TGTGCCAGCAGTTTAACAGGGGCTAGCGGTATTCAGTACTTC. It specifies CASSLTGASGIQYF.

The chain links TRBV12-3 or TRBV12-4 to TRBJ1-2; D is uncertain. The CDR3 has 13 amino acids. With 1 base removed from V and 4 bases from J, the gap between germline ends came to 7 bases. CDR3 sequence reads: CASSLETAYGYTF. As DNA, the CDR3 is TGTGCCAGCAGTTTAGAAACGGCCTATGGCTACACCTTC.

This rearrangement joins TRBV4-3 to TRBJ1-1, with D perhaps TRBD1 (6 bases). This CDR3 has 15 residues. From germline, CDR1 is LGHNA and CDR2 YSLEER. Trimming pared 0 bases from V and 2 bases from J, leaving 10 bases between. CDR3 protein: CASSQDLGQNTEAFF. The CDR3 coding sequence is TGCGCCAGCAGCCAAGATCTGGGACAAAACACTGAAGCTTTCTTT.

The DNA of the CDR3 is TGCAGCGTTGAAGTCACAGGGGGCAGTGAGCAGTTCTTC. Its protein is CSVEVTGGSEQFF. The chain links TRBV29-1 to TRBJ2-1; 9 bases are shared with TRBD1. J was trimmed by 9 bases and V by 1 base; bases with no gene match: 4. Germline V lookup: CDR1 SQVTM, CDR2 ANQGSEA. CDR3 size: 13 residues.

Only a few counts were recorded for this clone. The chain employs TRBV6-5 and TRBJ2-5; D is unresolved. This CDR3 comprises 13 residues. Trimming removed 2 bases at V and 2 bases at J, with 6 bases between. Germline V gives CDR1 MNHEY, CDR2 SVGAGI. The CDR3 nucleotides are TGTGCCAGCAGTTACGGATTACAAGAGACCCAGTACTTC. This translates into CASSYGLQETQYF.

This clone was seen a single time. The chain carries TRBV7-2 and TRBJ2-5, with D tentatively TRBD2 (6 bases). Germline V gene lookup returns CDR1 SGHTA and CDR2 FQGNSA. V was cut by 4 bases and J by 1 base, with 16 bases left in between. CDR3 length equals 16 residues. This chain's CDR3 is CASSYRSPGVQETQYF. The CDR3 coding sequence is TGTGCCAGCAGCTACCGTAGCCCGGGGGTCCAAGAGACCCAGTACTTC.

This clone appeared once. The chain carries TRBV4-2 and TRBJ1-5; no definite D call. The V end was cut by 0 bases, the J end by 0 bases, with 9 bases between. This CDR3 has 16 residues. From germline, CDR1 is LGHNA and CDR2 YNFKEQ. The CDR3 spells CASSQDPGNSNQPQHF. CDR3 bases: TGTGCCAGCAGCCAAGATCCGGGAAATAGCAATCAGCCCCAGCATTTT.